This is a list of T cell receptor beta chains from one sample in a study of OX40 agonist ivuxolimab in advanced cancers. The table came from immunoSEQ multiplex PCR; TCRdb's copy has only in-frame clones and leaves some out. Among nearly 45,000 clones listed, more than 80% were seen once. The specimen was CD4+ or CD8+ T cells sorted from blood, collected in a trial of the OX40 agonist ivuxolimab. These receptors came from an adult with an advanced solid tumor such as melanoma, head and neck, liver or kidney cancer. Both conserved end residues are part of each CDR3. Fields, in order: D gene, J gene, clone size, V gene, CDR3 protein, CDR3 DNA. D genes are given only for firm matches. The size of a clone is reported for some rows only, either as once, few or many, or as a class for expanded clones.

d_gene: TRBD2
j_gene: TRBJ2-5
abundance: once
v_gene: TRBV5-6
CDR3aa: CASSLNGGAGTQYF
CDR3nt: TGTGCCAGCAGCTTGAACGGGGGGGCCGGGACCCAGTACTTC

d_gene: .
j_gene: TRBJ1-3
abundance: .
v_gene: TRBV7-9
CDR3aa: CASSLAEGFGNTIYF
CDR3nt: TGTGCCAGCAGCTTAGCGGAGGGGTTTGGAAACACCATATATTTT

d_gene: .
j_gene: TRBJ2-1
abundance: .
v_gene: TRBV11-3
CDR3aa: CASSLDLGLGDEQFF
CDR3nt: TGTGCCAGCAGCTTAGATTTGGGTTTGGGCGATGAGCAGTTCTTC

d_gene: .
j_gene: TRBJ2-3
abundance: .
v_gene: TRBV28
CDR3aa: CASSPFGGRTDTQYF
CDR3nt: TGTGCCAGCAGTCCTTTCGGAGGGCGGACAGATACGCAGTATTTT

d_gene: .
j_gene: TRBJ2-7
abundance: .
v_gene: TRBV7-2
CDR3aa: CASSPGQSYLNEQYF
CDR3nt: TGTGCCAGCAGCCCAGGACAGTCCTATTTAAACGAGCAGTACTTC

d_gene: TRBD1
j_gene: TRBJ2-5
abundance: .
v_gene: TRBV7-9
CDR3aa: CASSLRTGGETQYF
CDR3nt: TGTGCCAGCAGCTTACGTACAGGGGGAGAGACCCAGTACTTC

d_gene: TRBD2
j_gene: TRBJ2-1
abundance: .
v_gene: TRBV10-3
CDR3aa: CAISISGTRNEQFF
CDR3nt: TGTGCCATCTCGATTAGCGGGACTCGTAATGAGCAGTTCTTC

d_gene: .
j_gene: TRBJ1-2
abundance: .
v_gene: TRBV7-2
CDR3aa: CASSLLQNYGYTF
CDR3nt: TGTGCCAGCAGCTTATTGCAGAACTATGGCTACACCTTC

d_gene: .
j_gene: TRBJ2-7
abundance: once
v_gene: TRBV27
CDR3aa: CASSFRENYEQYF
CDR3nt: TGTGCCAGCAGTTTCCGGGAAAACTACGAGCAGTACTTC

d_gene: .
j_gene: TRBJ1-1
abundance: .
v_gene: TRBV5-4
CDR3aa: CASSLRQQDRAFF
CDR3nt: TGTGCCAGCAGCTTACGGCAGCAAGATAGGGCTTTCTTT

d_gene: .
j_gene: TRBJ1-3
abundance: .
v_gene: TRBV11-2
CDR3aa: CASSLDFRERTGNTIYF
CDR3nt: TGTGCCAGCAGCTTAGATTTCAGGGAACGAACTGGAAACACCATATATTTT

d_gene: .
j_gene: TRBJ1-6
abundance: few
v_gene: TRBV28
CDR3aa: CAIGEGRYNSPLHF
CDR3nt: TGTGCCATCGGGGAAGGGAGATACAATTCACCCCTCCACTTT

d_gene: .
j_gene: TRBJ1-3
abundance: .
v_gene: TRBV19
CDR3aa: CASSIAGTQGNTIYF
CDR3nt: TGTGCCAGTAGTATCGCCGGGACGCAAGGAAACACCATATATTTT

d_gene: TRBD1
j_gene: TRBJ2-3
abundance: .
v_gene: TRBV28
CDR3aa: CALGDRVFDTQYF
CDR3nt: TGTGCCTTGGGGGACAGGGTGTTTGATACGCAGTATTTT

d_gene: .
j_gene: TRBJ1-2
abundance: .
v_gene: TRBV6-5
CDR3aa: CASIARGGTYGYTF
CDR3nt: TGTGCCAGCATCGCCCGAGGGGGAACTTATGGCTACACCTTC

d_gene: .
j_gene: TRBJ1-1
abundance: once
v_gene: TRBV18
CDR3aa: CASSPTGRAGDTEAFF
CDR3nt: TGTGCCAGCTCACCGACCGGACGAGCGGGGGACACTGAAGCTTTCTTT

d_gene: .
j_gene: TRBJ1-2
abundance: few
v_gene: TRBV19
CDR3aa: CASSTLPGQDYGYTF
CDR3nt: TGTGCCAGTAGCACACTGCCGGGGCAGGACTATGGCTACACCTTC

d_gene: .
j_gene: TRBJ2-2
abundance: .
v_gene: TRBV6-1
CDR3aa: CASRPTRSPGELFF
CDR3nt: TGTGCCAGCAGGCCGACTAGGAGTCCCGGGGAGCTGTTTTTT

d_gene: TRBD2
j_gene: TRBJ2-2
abundance: .
v_gene: TRBV10-2
CDR3aa: CASSRLAENTGELFF
CDR3nt: TGCGCCAGCAGTCGACTAGCGGAGAACACCGGGGAGCTGTTTTTT

d_gene: .
j_gene: TRBJ2-7
abundance: .
v_gene: TRBV28
CDR3aa: CASRRSLGGPPYF
CDR3nt: TGTGCCAGCAGGCGCTCCCTGGGGGGCCCCCCGTACTTC

d_gene: .
j_gene: TRBJ1-2
abundance: .
v_gene: TRBV7-9
CDR3aa: CASSAQAPYGYTF
CDR3nt: TGTGCCAGCAGCGCCCAGGCTCCCTATGGCTACACCTTC

d_gene: .
j_gene: TRBJ2-3
abundance: once
v_gene: TRBV7-9
CDR3aa: CASSSDRSPRDVTDTQYF
CDR3nt: TGTGCCAGCAGCTCCGACAGGAGTCCTAGGGATGTTACAGATACGCAGTATTTT

d_gene: TRBD1
j_gene: TRBJ1-2
abundance: .
v_gene: TRBV28
CDR3aa: CASSGLTGVNYGYTF
CDR3nt: TGTGCCAGCAGTGGCTTGACAGGGGTAAACTATGGCTACACCTTC

d_gene: .
j_gene: TRBJ2-5
abundance: once
v_gene: TRBV18
CDR3aa: CASSMGIQETQYF
CDR3nt: TGTGCCAGCTCAATGGGCATACAAGAGACCCAGTACTTC

d_gene: TRBD1
j_gene: TRBJ2-5
abundance: .
v_gene: TRBV25-1
CDR3aa: CASSLDRGLQETQYF
CDR3nt: TGTGCCAGCTCCCTGGACAGGGGGTTGCAAGAGACCCAGTACTTC

d_gene: TRBD1
j_gene: TRBJ1-6
abundance: medium-sized
v_gene: TRBV28
CDR3aa: CASSSSGTGWTPLHF
CDR3nt: TGTGCCAGCAGTTCCTCCGGGACAGGGTGGACACCCCTCCACTTT

d_gene: .
j_gene: TRBJ1-3
abundance: .
v_gene: TRBV30
CDR3aa: CAWRRLSGNTIYF
CDR3nt: TGTGCCTGGAGGAGGCTCTCTGGAAACACCATATATTTT

d_gene: .
j_gene: TRBJ1-5
abundance: .
v_gene: TRBV5-1
CDR3aa: CASSFDPDQPQHF
CDR3nt: TGCGCCAGCAGCTTTGACCCGGATCAGCCCCAGCATTTT

d_gene: .
j_gene: TRBJ1-3
abundance: .
v_gene: TRBV5-1
CDR3aa: CASSLAGTTSGNTIYF
CDR3nt: TGCGCCAGCAGCTTGGCAGGCACAACCTCTGGAAACACCATATATTTT